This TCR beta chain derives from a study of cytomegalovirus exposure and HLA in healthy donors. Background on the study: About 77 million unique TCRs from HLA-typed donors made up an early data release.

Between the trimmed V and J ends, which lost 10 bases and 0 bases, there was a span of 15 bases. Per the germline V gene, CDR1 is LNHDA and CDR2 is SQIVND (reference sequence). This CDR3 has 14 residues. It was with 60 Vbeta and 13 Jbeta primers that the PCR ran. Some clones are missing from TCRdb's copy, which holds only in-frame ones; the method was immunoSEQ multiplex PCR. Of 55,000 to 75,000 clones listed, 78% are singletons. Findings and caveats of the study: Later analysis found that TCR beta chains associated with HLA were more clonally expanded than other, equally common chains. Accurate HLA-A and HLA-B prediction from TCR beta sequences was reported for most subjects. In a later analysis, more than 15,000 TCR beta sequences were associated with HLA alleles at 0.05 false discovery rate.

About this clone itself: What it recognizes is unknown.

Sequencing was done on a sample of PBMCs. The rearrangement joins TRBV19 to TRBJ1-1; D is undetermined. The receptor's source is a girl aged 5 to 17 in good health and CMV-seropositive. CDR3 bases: TGTGCCACGCGGCCCCTATACATGAACACTGAAGCTTTCTTT. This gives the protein CATRPLYMNTEAFF. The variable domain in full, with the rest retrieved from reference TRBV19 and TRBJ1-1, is DGGITQSPKYLFRKEGQNVTLSCEQNLNHDAMYWYRQDPGQGLRLIYYSQIVNDFQKGDIAEGYSVSREKKESFPLTVTSAQKNPTAFYLCATRPLYMNTEAFFGQGTRLTVV.